Described below is a single T cell receptor beta chain sequence and its context. Its antigen is still unknown. The CDR3 spans 15 residues. V dropped 1 base and J dropped 3 bases, with 12 bases sitting between them. Looked up from germline, CDR1 is SGHTA and CDR2 is FQGNSA. This entry belongs to a study of T cells in localized non-small cell lung cancer. Sequencing was performed with immunoSEQ multiplex PCR; in TCRdb, only in-frame clones are kept and a portion is missing. The sample records approximately 35,000 clones, about 92% being singletons. Findings and caveats of the study: Longer overall survival associated with higher blood T cell density; shorter survival with higher adjacent-lung clonality. Exceeding tumor, uninvolved adjacent lung had the highest T cell clonality.

The sequencing here drew on peripheral blood, taken before any cancer treatment. The chain recombines TRBV7-2 with TRBJ1-2; D may be TRBD1 (6 bases). The receptor's source is an older female donor with stage I lung adenocarcinoma. DNA for the CDR3: TGTGCCAGCAGCTTAGGTAACGGGGGCGACTATGGCTACACCTTC. Protein sequence: CASSLGNGGDYGYTF.